This T cell receptor beta chain was captured by sequencing in a study of shared T cell receptors in the human thymus. TCRdb's table, derived via immunoSEQ multiplex PCR, lists solely in-frame clones and lacks some. The sample yields about 380,000 clones, 95% seen once. Sequenced: thymocytes. The receptor was derived from a human donor.

CDR3 sequence reads: CASSVATEGSNQPQHF. CDR3 nucleotides: TGTGCCAGCAGCGTGGCGACGGAGGGAAGCAATCAGCCCCAGCATTTT. The V and J genes are TRBV28 and TRBJ1-5; no definite D call. Trimming took off 6 bases at V and 1 base at J, with 16 bases between the two ends. CDR1 is MDHEN, CDR2 SYDVKM, per germline. The CDR3 loop spans 16 amino acids.